This TCR beta chain was recorded in a study of beta chain features in type 1 diabetes. Expressed TCRB transcripts were sequenced after all isolated RNA was converted to cDNA. About 3.4 million reads per sample on average were obtained from naive, central memory and regulatory T cell samples. Data came from immunoSEQ multiplex PCR; TCRdb stores just in-frame clones and leaves some out. The table has approximately 250,000 clones, 9.6% seen once; the top ten hold 0.034%. The V end lost 3 bases, the J end lost 4 bases, and 9 bases lay between the germline ends. The CDR3 has 13 residues. Germline lookup yields CDR1 KGHSH and CDR2 LQKENI.

The V call is TRBV18, the J call TRBJ1-2; D uncertain. Sequenced sample: naive CD4+ T cells from blood. This sequence originates from a woman between 18 and 30 years old in good health. The CDR3 loop reads CASSPSSIYGYTF. The CDR3 nucleotides are TGTGCCAGCTCACCTTCCAGTATCTATGGCTACACCTTC.